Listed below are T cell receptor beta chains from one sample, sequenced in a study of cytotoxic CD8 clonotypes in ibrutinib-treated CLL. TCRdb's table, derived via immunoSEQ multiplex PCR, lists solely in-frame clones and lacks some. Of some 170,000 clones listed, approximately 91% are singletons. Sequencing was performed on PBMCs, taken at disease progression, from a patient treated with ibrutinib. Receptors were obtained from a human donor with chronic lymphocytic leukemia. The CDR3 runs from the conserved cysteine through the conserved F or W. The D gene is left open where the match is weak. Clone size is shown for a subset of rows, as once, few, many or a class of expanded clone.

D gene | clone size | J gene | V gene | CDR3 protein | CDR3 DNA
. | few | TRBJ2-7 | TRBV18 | CASSPGLRDEQYF | TGTGCCAGCTCACCAGGCCTGCGGGACGAGCAGTACTTC
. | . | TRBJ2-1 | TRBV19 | CASSIRAVYNEQFF | TGTGCCAGTAGTATCCGGGCGGTCTACAATGAGCAGTTCTTC
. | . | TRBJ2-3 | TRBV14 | CASSHRLAVSTDTQYF | TGTGCCAGCAGCCATCGTCTCGCGGTTAGCACAGATACGCAGTATTTT
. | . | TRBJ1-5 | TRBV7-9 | CASSLSSTNQPQHF | TGTGCCAGCAGCCTTAGCAGTACCAATCAGCCCCAGCATTTT
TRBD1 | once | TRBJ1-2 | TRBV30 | CAWSTGTGGGRVHGYTF | TGTGCCTGGAGTACCGGGACAGGGGGCGGTCGGGTACATGGCTACACCTTC
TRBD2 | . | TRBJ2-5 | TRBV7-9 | CASSRLAGGQETQYF | TGTGCCAGCAGCCGGCTGGCGGGAGGGCAAGAGACCCAGTACTTC
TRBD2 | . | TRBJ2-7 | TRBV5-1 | CASSPGSGSDEQYF | TGCGCCAGCAGCCCGGGTAGCGGGAGTGATGAGCAGTACTTC
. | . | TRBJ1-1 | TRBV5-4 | CASRQPGGTEAFF | TGTGCCAGCAGGCAGCCGGGGGGCACTGAAGCTTTCTTT
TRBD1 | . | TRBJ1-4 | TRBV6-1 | CASSELGGDEKLFF | TGTGCCAGCAGTGAACTAGGGGGCGATGAAAAACTGTTTTTT
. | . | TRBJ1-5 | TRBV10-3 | CATRGSGGAGGSNQPQHF | TGTGCCACAAGGGGGAGCGGGGGCGCGGGGGGTAGCAATCAGCCCCAGCATTTT
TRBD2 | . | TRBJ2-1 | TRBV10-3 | CAISESAGGGTMQQFF | TGTGCCATCAGTGAGTCAGCGGGAGGGGGTACAATGCAGCAGTTCTTC
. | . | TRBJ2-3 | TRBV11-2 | CASSLRSGADTQYF | TGTGCCAGCAGCTTACGATCAGGGGCAGATACGCAGTATTTT
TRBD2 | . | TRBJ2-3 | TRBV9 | CASSLGLAGDTDTQYF | TGTGCCAGCAGCTTGGGACTAGCGGGGGATACAGATACGCAGTATTTT
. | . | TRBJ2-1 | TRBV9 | CASSGAFAGSPISEQFF | TGTGCCAGCAGCGGGGCCTTCGCGGGAAGTCCCATTAGTGAGCAGTTCTTC
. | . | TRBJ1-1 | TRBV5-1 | CASSPRQAGGTEAFF | TGCGCCAGCAGCCCGCGACAGGCGGGTGGCACTGAAGCTTTCTTT
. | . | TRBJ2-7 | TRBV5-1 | CASSFSVNYEQYF | TGCGCCAGCAGCTTCTCCGTGAACTACGAGCAGTACTTC
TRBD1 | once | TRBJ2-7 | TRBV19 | CASSIEARGSEQYF | TGTGCCAGTAGTATAGAGGCCAGGGGGAGCGAGCAGTACTTC